This T cell receptor beta chain was recorded in a study of OX40 agonist ivuxolimab in advanced cancers. At the level of the study: The study enrolled dose-escalation patients with hepatocellular carcinoma, melanoma, renal cell or head and neck cancer. Study findings and constraints: The average count of expanded clones was higher among CD8+ T cells than among CD4+. Certain nonresponders additionally had low normalized T-cell clonal expansion.

The CDR3 has 12 amino acids. Per germline, CDR1 GTSNPN and CDR2 SVGIG (reference sequence). The V end was cut by 0 bases, the J end by 4 bases, with 5 bases between. Produced via immunoSEQ multiplex PCR; TCRdb's table is partial and in-frame only. The sample has some 66,000 clones, 60% to 80% seen once; the top ten hold 1.6%. As to this clone: Its matching antigen is unknown.

The genes are TRBV30 and TRBJ2-3, with D unclear. The input for sequencing was CD4+ or CD8+ T cells sorted from blood, taken in a trial of the OX40 agonist ivuxolimab. This TCR was sampled from an adult with an advanced solid tumor such as melanoma, head and neck, liver or kidney cancer. CDR3 sequence reads: CAWSVDADTQYF. As DNA, the CDR3 is TGTGCCTGGAGTGTTGACGCAGATACGCAGTATTTT.